This T cell receptor beta chain appears in the sequencing data of a study of CD8 T cells in ankylosing spondylitis. This clonotype appeared a few times. Its antigen remains unknown. V lost 1 base and J 6 bases, leaving 8 bases between the germline ends. This CDR3 region has 12 residues. Germline lookup yields CDR1 DFQATT and CDR2 SNEGSKA (reference sequence). General study points: There was a TCR beta motif, made of several highly homologous variants, that appeared characteristic of ankylosing spondylitis blood. Earlier authors reported some of these motif variants in reactive arthritis synovial fluid and blood. The disease-linked clones had a CD8+ phenotype and low blood frequencies.

Each CDR3 protein is one row after TCRdb ran MiXCR on the 5' RACE reads. The sample holds 250,000 to 300,000 distinct CDR3 sequences, 15% to 25% seen once. The V call is TRBV20-1, the J call TRBJ2-3, with D hard to call. The specimen sequenced was blood, either unsorted or a sorted T cell fraction (not recorded which). This TCR was recovered from a male donor with ankylosing spondylitis or in good health (not recorded which). CDR3 coding DNA: TGCAGTGCTAGAGGGCCCGTGGATACGCAGTATTTT. This encodes CSARGPVDTQYF.